One sample yielded the 20 T cell receptor beta chains listed below, sequenced in a study of blood T cell repertoires in COVID-19. Profiled with immunoSEQ multiplex PCR; TCRdb holds only in-frame clones, not every one. The sample has about 140,000 clones, about nine tenths seen once; the top ten hold less than 4.5%. Sequencing was done on a sample of PBMCs or T cells enriched from blood (not recorded which). The receptors here all came from a man aged 50 to 59 who had recovered from COVID-19.

The rearrangement uses TRBV11-3 and TRBJ2-2; TRBD1 aligns across 7 bases. The CDR3 consists of 14 residues. Trimming removed 1 base from V and 6 bases from J; junction bases left unmatched: 2. Germline CDR1 and CDR2: SGHNT and YENEEA. The CDR3 sequence: CASSLVQGSGELFF. CDR3 nucleotide sequence: TGTGCCAGCAGCTTAGTACAGGGGTCCGGGGAGCTGTTTTTT.

The J gene is TRBJ1-5, the V gene TRBV19; 7 bases fit TRBD1. The CDR3 has 13 amino acids. CDR1 and CDR2 from the germline V gene are LNHDA and SQIVND (reference sequence). With V trimmed by 5 bases and J by 3 bases, 1 base remained unmatched. In DNA, the CDR3 is TGTGCCAGTAGTGGGACAGACAATCAGCCCCAGCATTTT. This gives the protein CASSGTDNQPQHF.

The rearrangement uses TRBV5-6 and TRBJ1-3; the D gene is possibly TRBD1 (5 bases). Trimming removed 1 base at V and 4 bases at J, with 15 bases between. There are 16 residues in the CDR3. The germline CDR1 and CDR2 sequences are SGHDT and YYEEEE. CDR3: CASSLFQGSAGNTIYF. In DNA form, the CDR3 reads TGTGCCAGCAGCTTGTTCCAGGGATCGGCAGGAAACACCATATATTTT.

The rearrangement uses TRBV6-5 and TRBJ2-7; D perhaps matches TRBD2 (7 bases). In germline, CDR1 is MNHEY, CDR2 SVGAGI. Trimming left V 8 bases short and J 0 bases short, with 17 bases between. This CDR3 is built from 15 residues. DNA for the CDR3: TGTGCCAGCCAAAAAAGGGGGGGCCTCTCCTACGAGCAGTACTTC. Translating gives CASQKRGGLSYEQYF.

This sequence joins TRBV7-8 and TRBJ2-1; possibly TRBD2 for D (5 bases). V gave up 0 bases and J gave up 10 bases, with 10 bases separating them. CDR3 size: 13 residues. CDR1 is SGHVS, CDR2 FQNEAQ, per germline. The CDR3 protein is CASSLARGGEQFF. The CDR3 DNA sequence: TGTGCCAGCAGCTTAGCGCGAGGAGGCGAGCAGTTCTTC.

The rearrangement uses TRBV3-1 (or the pseudogene TRBV3-2) and TRBJ1-5; weak D call: TRBD1 (6 bases). The CDR3 runs 16 residues. Deletions cut 2 bases from V and 7 bases from J, with 18 bases between. Germline V gives CDR1 LGHDT, CDR2 YNNKEL (reference sequence). The DNA for the CDR3 is TGTGCCAGCAGCCAAAGTCCCGGGACAAGCAGACAGCCCCAGCATTTT. It yields the protein CASSQSPGTSRQPQHF.

The chain joins TRBV12-5 to TRBJ2-3; D is perhaps TRBD2 (6 bases). Looked up from germline, CDR1 is LGHNT and CDR2 is FRNRAP. Between the trimmed V and J ends, which lost 4 bases and 2 bases, there was a span of 10 bases. The CDR3 contains 14 residues. The CDR3 DNA reads TGTGCTAGTGGTTCCGGGACTCACACAGATACGCAGTATTTT. Its translation: CASGSGTHTDTQYF.

The chain has TRBV2 and TRBJ1-1, with D perhaps TRBD1 (5 bases). V lost 6 bases, J lost 0 bases, and 8 bases lay in between. This CDR3 has 13 amino acids. CDR1 SNHLY and CDR2 FYNNEI come from the germline V gene. The CDR3 loop reads CASRLDMNTEAFF. The CDR3 region has the DNA TGTGCCAGCAGATTGGACATGAACACTGAAGCTTTCTTT.

The chain uses TRBV6-5 and TRBJ1-3, with D possibly matching TRBD1 (5 bases). Germline V lookup: CDR1 MNHEY, CDR2 SVGAGI. CDR3 length: 15 amino acids. Trimming cost V 6 bases and J 0 bases, with 12 bases left between them. The CDR3 is CASSPPGGSGNTIYF. Here the CDR3 DNA reads TGTGCCAGCAGCCCCCCCGGGGGCTCTGGAAACACCATATATTTT.

J is TRBJ2-2 and V is TRBV5-1; 16 bases agree with TRBD2. The junction had 14 bases not matched to a gene; V was cut back by 2 bases and J by 4 bases. Germline V gene sequence: CDR1 SGHRS, CDR2 YFSETQ. The CDR3 covers 21 residues. This chain's CDR3 is CASSFTGTSGRALVLTGELFF. CDR3 coding DNA: TGCGCCAGCAGCTTTACCGGGACTAGCGGGAGGGCCCTCGTCCTCACCGGGGAGCTGTTTTTT.

The rearrangement uses TRBV19 and TRBJ1-1; no clear D gene. The CDR3 is made up of 15 amino acids. The germline V and J ends were trimmed by 4 bases and 1 base, with 13 bases remaining between them. The germline CDR1 and CDR2 sequences are LNHDA and SQIVND (reference sequence). The CDR3 sequence: CASSSWSQTNTEAFF. In nucleotides, the CDR3 is TGTGCCAGTAGTAGTTGGTCACAGACGAACACTGAAGCTTTCTTT.

The chain carries TRBV7-9 and TRBJ1-3, with TRBD1 identical over 10 bases. V trimming: 4 bases; J trimming: 3 bases; junction bases outside the gene matches: 15. CDR1 SEHNR and CDR2 FQNEAQ come from the germline V gene (reference sequence). The CDR3 runs to 19 residues. In DNA form, the CDR3 reads TGTGCCAGCAGCTCGGAGACAGGGGGCGCGGAATTATATGGAAACACCATATATTTT. This translates into CASSSETGGAELYGNTIYF.

The gene calls are TRBV4-3 and TRBJ2-2; 7 positions match TRBD2. The CDR3 runs 14 residues. From germline, CDR1 is LGHNA and CDR2 YSLEER. V shed 2 bases, J shed 9 bases, and the junction held 6 bases outside the gene matches. The CDR3 reads CASSQLGRARELFF. CDR3 in DNA: TGCGCCAGCAGCCAACTGGGGAGGGCCCGGGAGCTGTTTTTT.

The rearrangement uses TRBV28 and TRBJ1-5; unclear D gene. Germline loops: CDR1 MDHEN, CDR2 SYDVKM. The length of the CDR3 is 12 residues. The V and J ends lost 4 bases and 7 bases respectively, with 8 bases between them. The CDR3: CASSSGWQPQHF. The CDR3 DNA sequence: TGTGCCAGCAGTTCCGGGTGGCAGCCCCAGCATTTT.

The rearrangement links TRBV5-1 to TRBJ2-2; 7 bases are a match to TRBD2. CDR1 SGHRS and CDR2 YFSETQ come from the germline V gene. There are 16 residues in the CDR3. The trim removed 0 bases at V and 6 bases at J, leaving 8 bases unmatched. DNA of the CDR3: TGCGCCAGCAGCTTGGAGTTTGCGGGAGTCCCCGGGGAGCTGTTTTTT. This encodes CASSLEFAGVPGELFF. Based on the CDR3 plus reference TRBV5-1 and TRBJ2-2, the full variable domain is KAGVTQTPRYLIKTRGQQVTLSCSPISGHRSVSWYQQTPGQGLQFLFEYFSETQRNKGNFPGRFSGRQFSNSRSEMNVSTLELGDSALYLCASSLEFAGVPGELFFGEGSRLTVL.

This clone was recorded once. V usage is TRBV6-5 and J usage is TRBJ1-1; D gene ambiguous. CDR1 is MNHEY, CDR2 SVGAGI, per germline. Trimming took 4 bases from V and 0 from J, leaving 12 bases between them. This CDR3 comprises 15 residues. DNA for the CDR3: TGTGCCAGCAGTTCACCCGGACTTATGAACACTGAAGCTTTCTTT. Its translation is CASSSPGLMNTEAFF.

The gene calls are TRBV28 and TRBJ1-6; 8 bases align to TRBD1. The CDR3 consists of 15 residues. V shed 4 bases and J 8 bases; nucleotides not matched to a gene: 7. CDR1 is MDHEN, CDR2 SYDVKM, per germline. The CDR3: CASSSWTGTHSPLHF. Written as DNA, the CDR3 is TGTGCCAGCAGTTCCTGGACAGGGACTCATTCACCCCTCCACTTT.

This sequence joins TRBV3-1 (or the pseudogene TRBV3-2) and TRBJ1-2, with TRBD1 matching over 8 bases. In germline, CDR1 is LGHDT, CDR2 YNNKEL (reference sequence). The CDR3 totals 13 residues. V shed 4 bases and J 7 bases; nucleotides not matched to a gene: 5. The CDR3 DNA follows: TGTGCCAGCAGCCTTGGACAGGGCGGTGGCTACACCTTC. It yields the protein CASSLGQGGGYTF.

The V gene is TRBV7-2, the J gene TRBJ2-2, with TRBD1 matching 7 bases. CDR1 SGHTA and CDR2 FQGNSA come from the germline V gene. This CDR3 contains 16 residues. Germline trimming cut 1 base from V and 2 bases from J; bases unmatched to any gene: 4. In DNA form, the CDR3 reads TGTGCCAGCAGCTTAGGTACAGGGGCTAACACCGGGGAGCTGTTTTTT. Its translation: CASSLGTGANTGELFF.

The chain couples TRBV13 to TRBJ2-1, with 8 bases aligning to TRBD2. CDR3 size: 13 residues. CDR1 is PRHDT, CDR2 FYEKMQ, per germline (reference sequence). With V trimmed by 6 bases and J by 8 bases, 6 bases remained unmatched. The CDR3 is CASRVSGIYEQFF. CDR3 DNA: TGTGCCAGCAGGGTTAGCGGGATCTATGAGCAGTTCTTC.